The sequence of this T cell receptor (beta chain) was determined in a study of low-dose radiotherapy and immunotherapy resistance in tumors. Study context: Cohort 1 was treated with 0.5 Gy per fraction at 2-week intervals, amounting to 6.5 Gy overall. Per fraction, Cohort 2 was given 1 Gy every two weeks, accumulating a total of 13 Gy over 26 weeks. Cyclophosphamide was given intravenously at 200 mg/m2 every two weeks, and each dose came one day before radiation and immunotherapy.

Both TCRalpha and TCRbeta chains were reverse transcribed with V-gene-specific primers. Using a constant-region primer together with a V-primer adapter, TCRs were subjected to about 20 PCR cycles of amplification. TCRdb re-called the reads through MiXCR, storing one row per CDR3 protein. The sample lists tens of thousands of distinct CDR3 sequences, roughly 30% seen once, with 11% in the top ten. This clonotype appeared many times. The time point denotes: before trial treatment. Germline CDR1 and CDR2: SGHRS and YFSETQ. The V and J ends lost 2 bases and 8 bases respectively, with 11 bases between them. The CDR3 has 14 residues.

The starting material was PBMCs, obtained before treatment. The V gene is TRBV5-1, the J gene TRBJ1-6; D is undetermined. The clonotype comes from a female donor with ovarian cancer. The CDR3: CASSFREKDSPLHF. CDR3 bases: TGCGCCAGCAGCTTCCGGGAGAAGGATTCACCCCTCCACTTT.